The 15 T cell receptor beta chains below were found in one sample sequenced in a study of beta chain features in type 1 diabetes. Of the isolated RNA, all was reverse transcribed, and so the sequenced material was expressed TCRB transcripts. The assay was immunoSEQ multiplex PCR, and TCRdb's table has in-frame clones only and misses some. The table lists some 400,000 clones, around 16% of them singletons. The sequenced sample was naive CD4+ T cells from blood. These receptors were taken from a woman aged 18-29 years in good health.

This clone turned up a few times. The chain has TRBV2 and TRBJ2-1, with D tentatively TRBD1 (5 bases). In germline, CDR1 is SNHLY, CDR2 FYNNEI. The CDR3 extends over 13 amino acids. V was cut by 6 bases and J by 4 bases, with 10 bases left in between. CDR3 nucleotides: TGTGCCAGCAGACAGGAGAGTTACAATGAGCAGTTCTTC. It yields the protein CASRQESYNEQFF. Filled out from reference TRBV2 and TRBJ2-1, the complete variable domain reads EPEVTQTPSHQVTQMGQEVILRCVPISNHLYFYWYRQILGQKVEFLVSFYNNEISEKSEIFDDQFSVERPDGSNFTLKIRSTKLEDSAMYFCASRQESYNEQFFGPGTRLTVL.

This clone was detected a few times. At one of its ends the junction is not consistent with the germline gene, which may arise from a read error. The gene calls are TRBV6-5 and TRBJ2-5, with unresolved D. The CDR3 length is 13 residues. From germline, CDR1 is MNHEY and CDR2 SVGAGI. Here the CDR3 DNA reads TGCGCCCCTGGAGAGGCGGAGCAAGAGACCCAGTACTTC. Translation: CAPGEAEQETQYF.

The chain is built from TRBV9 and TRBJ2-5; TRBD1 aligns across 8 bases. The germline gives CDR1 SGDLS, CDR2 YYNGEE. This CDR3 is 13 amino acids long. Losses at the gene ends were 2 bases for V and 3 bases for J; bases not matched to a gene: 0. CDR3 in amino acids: CASSVTGEETQYF. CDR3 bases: TGTGCCAGCAGCGTGACAGGGGAAGAGACCCAGTACTTC.

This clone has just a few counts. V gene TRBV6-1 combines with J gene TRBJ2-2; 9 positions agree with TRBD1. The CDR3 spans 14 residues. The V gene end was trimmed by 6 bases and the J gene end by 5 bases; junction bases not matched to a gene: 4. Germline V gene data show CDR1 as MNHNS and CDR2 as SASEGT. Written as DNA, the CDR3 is TGTGCCAGCAGCGGGACAGGGAAGACCGGGGAGCTGTTTTTT. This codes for CASSGTGKTGELFF.

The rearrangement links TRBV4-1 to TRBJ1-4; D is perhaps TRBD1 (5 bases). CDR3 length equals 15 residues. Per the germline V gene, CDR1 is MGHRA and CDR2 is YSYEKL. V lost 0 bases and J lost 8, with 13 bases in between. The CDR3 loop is CASSQEMGGEEKLFF. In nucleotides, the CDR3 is TGCGCCAGCAGCCAAGAGATGGGGGGGGAGGAAAAACTGTTTTTT.

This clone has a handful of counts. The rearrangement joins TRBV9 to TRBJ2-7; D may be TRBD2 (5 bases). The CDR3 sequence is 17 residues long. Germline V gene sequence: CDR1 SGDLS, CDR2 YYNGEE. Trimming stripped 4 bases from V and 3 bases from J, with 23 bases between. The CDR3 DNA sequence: TGTGCCAGCAGCCCACCGCCCTCCGTGGGAGAGAACTACGAGCAGTACTTC. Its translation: CASSPPPSVGENYEQYF. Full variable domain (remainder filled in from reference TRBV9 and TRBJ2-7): DSGVTQTPKHLITATGQRVTLRCSPRSGDLSVYWYQQSLDQGLQFLIQYYNGEERAKGNILERFSAQQFPDLHSELNLSSLELGDSALYFCASSPPPSVGENYEQYFGPGTRLTVT.

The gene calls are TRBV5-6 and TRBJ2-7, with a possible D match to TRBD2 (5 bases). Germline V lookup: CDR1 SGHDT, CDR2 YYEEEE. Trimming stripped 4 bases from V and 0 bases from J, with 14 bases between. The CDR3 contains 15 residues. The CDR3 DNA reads TGTGCCAGCAGCCCAGCAACGGGGAGCTCCTACGAGCAGTACTTC. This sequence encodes CASSPATGSSYEQYF.

CDR3 nucleotides: TGTGCCAGCAGCTTGACTGATGGCACAGATACGCAGTATTTT. Translated, it gives CASSLTDGTDTQYF. V is TRBV11-3 and J is TRBJ2-3; D unresolved. The germline V gene encodes CDR1 SGHNT and CDR2 YENEEA. The CDR3 length is 14 residues. Trimming cost V 3 bases and J 1 base, with 8 bases left between them.

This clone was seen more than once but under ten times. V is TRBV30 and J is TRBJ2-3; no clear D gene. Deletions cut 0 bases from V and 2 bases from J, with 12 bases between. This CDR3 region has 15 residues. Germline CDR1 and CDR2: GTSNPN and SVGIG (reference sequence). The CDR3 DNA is TGTGCCTGGAGTGTAGGTGGCAGGTACACAGATACGCAGTATTTT. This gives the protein CAWSVGGRYTDTQYF.

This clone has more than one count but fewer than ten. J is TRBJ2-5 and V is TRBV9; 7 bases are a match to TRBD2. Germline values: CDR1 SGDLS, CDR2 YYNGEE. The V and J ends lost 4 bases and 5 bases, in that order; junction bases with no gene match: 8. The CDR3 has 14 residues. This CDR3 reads CASSTSAGVETQYF. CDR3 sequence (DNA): TGTGCCAGCAGCACCTCGGCGGGAGTCGAGACCCAGTACTTC.

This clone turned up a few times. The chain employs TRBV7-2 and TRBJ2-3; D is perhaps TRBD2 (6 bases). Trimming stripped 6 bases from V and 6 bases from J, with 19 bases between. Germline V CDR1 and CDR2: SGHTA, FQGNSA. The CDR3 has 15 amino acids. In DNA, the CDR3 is TGTGCCAGCAGAAGAGCGGGCGGGTACTTTGATACGCAGTATTTT. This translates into CASRRAGGYFDTQYF.

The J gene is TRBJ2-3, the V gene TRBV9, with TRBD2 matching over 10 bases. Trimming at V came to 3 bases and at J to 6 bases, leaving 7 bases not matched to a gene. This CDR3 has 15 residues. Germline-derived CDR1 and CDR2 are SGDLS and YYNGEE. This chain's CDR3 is CASSGSGRREDTQYF. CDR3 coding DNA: TGTGCCAGCAGCGGTAGCGGGAGGCGAGAGGATACGCAGTATTTT.

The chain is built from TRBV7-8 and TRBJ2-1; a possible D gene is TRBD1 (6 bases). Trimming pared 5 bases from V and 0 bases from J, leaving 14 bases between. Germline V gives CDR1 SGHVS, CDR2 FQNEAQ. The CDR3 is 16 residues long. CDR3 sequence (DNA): TGTGCCAGCAGCGACATCAGGGGAGTCTCCTACAATGAGCAGTTCTTC. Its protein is CASSDIRGVSYNEQFF.

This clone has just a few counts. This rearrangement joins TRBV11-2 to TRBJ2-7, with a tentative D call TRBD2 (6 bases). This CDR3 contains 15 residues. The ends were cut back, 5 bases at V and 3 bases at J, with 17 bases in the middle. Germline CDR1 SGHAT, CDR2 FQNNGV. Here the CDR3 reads CASSGGRTAFYEQYF. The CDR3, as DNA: TGTGCCAGCAGCGGGGGGAGGACTGCGTTCTACGAGCAGTACTTC.

DNA for the CDR3: TGTGCCAGCAGCCCGAGACTAGCGGGAGTCTTTAGGGATGAGCAGTTCTTC. This sequence encodes CASSPRLAGVFRDEQFF. This chain uses TRBV9 with TRBJ2-1; 12 bases are a match to TRBD2. This CDR3 has 17 residues. CDR1 is SGDLS, CDR2 YYNGEE, per germline. V lost 4 bases and J lost 8; bases outside the gene matches: 13.